This T cell receptor beta chain derives from a study of T cell repertoires in cytomegalovirus infection. The study, taken as a whole, reports: In two of eight donors, the top clonotype was HLA-C-restricted CMV-specific.

TCRdb passed the reads through MiXCR, listing each CDR3 protein once. This table holds 200,000 to 250,000 distinct CDR3 sequences, 22% found once. This clonotype was recorded only once. The antigen remains undetermined. The sequence came from a human donor in good health (CMV status not recorded). Some clones in this sample may be carry-over from other donors' samples. Specimen: CD8+ T cells from PBMCs.

CDR3 coding DNA: TGCAGCGTGCTTCAAGAGACCCAGTACTTC. Translated: CSVLQETQYF. V and J are TRBV29-1 and TRBJ2-5; D is undetermined. The ends were cut back, 6 bases at V and 2 bases at J, with 4 bases in the middle. The germline V gene has CDR1 SQVTM and CDR2 ANQGSEA. The CDR3 has 10 amino acids.